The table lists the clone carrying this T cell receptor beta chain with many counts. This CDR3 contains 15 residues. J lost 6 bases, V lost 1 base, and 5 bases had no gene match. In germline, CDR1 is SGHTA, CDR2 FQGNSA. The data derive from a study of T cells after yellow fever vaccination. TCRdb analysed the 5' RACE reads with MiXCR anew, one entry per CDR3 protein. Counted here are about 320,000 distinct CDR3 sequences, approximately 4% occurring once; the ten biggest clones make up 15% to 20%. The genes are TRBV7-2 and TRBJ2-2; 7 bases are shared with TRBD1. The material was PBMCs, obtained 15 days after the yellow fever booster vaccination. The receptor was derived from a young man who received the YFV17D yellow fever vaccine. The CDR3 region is CASSLGGQLAGELFF. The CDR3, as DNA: TGTGCCAGCAGCTTAGGGGGACAGCTAGCCGGGGAGCTGTTTTTT.